This T cell receptor beta chain was found in a study of cytotoxic CD8 clonotypes in ibrutinib-treated CLL. Points from the study as a whole: Under treatment, the uncommon public clonotypes either contracted or remained stable. At progression, clonality fell back toward baseline after rising at ibrutinib response.

This clone occurred a few times. Its antigen is not known. Generated by immunoSEQ multiplex PCR, the TCRdb table keeps only in-frame clones and is missing some. In the table there are 110,000 to 150,000 clones, about 76% of which are singletons. The source is a human donor with chronic lymphocytic leukemia. The sequenced sample was PBMCs, obtained after 24 months of ibrutinib treatment.

For the CDR3, the DNA is TGCACCAGCAGCCCCGGGATCTCCTACGAGCAGTACTTC. Protein sequence: CTSSPGISYEQYF. This chain joins TRBV1 and TRBJ2-7; the table assigns TRBD2, which was not confirmed against the DNA. TRBV1 is noted as a pseudogene. This CDR3 has 13 residues.